These T cell receptor beta chains were read from a single sample in a study of CD8+ T cells in alopecia areata. The assay was immunoSEQ multiplex PCR, and TCRdb's table has in-frame clones only and misses some. The table shows about 120,000 clones, with about 50% occurring only once. This sample comprised CD4+ T cells sorted from blood, obtained at week 4, from a patient treated with tofacitinib. Receptors originate from a human donor with alopecia areata. The CDR3 runs from the conserved cysteine through the conserved F or W. Fields, in order: CDR3 protein, CDR3 DNA, V gene, J gene, D gene, clone size. A D gene is named only where the DNA matches it firmly. Clone sizes are given selectively: once, few, many, or a class where the clone is expanded.

cdr3_aa: CASSLGQGEIHGYTF; cdr3_nt: TGCGCCAGCAGCCTGGGACAGGGGGAGATCCATGGCTACACCTTC; v_call: TRBV5-1; j_call: TRBJ1-2; d_call: TRBD1; clone_size: NA
cdr3_aa: CASSQGRRTEAFF; cdr3_nt: TGTGCCAGCAGCCAGGGGCGCAGGACTGAAGCTTTCTTT; v_call: TRBV19; j_call: TRBJ1-1; d_call: NA; clone_size: few
cdr3_aa: CASEIGNYGYTF; cdr3_nt: TGTGCCAGCGAAATAGGGAACTATGGCTACACCTTC; v_call: TRBV2; j_call: TRBJ1-2; d_call: NA; clone_size: NA
cdr3_aa: CSVAGPVLAGSWAGELFF; cdr3_nt: TGCAGCGTTGCCGGTCCGGTTTTAGCGGGGTCTTGGGCCGGGGAGCTGTTTTTT; v_call: TRBV29-1; j_call: TRBJ2-2; d_call: TRBD2; clone_size: NA
cdr3_aa: CAISGRLAGSTDTQYF; cdr3_nt: TGTGCCATCAGTGGGAGACTAGCGGGAAGCACAGATACGCAGTATTTT; v_call: TRBV10-3; j_call: TRBJ2-3; d_call: TRBD2; clone_size: NA
cdr3_aa: CSVFTRLASEQYF; cdr3_nt: TGCAGCGTTTTCACTCGACTCGCCTCCGAGCAGTACTTC; v_call: TRBV29-1; j_call: TRBJ2-7; d_call: NA; clone_size: NA
cdr3_aa: CASRTGTSGTYEQYF; cdr3_nt: TGCGCCAGCAGGACAGGGACTAGCGGAACCTACGAGCAGTACTTC; v_call: TRBV5-1; j_call: TRBJ2-7; d_call: TRBD2; clone_size: NA
cdr3_aa: CASSPPGTGSRTQYF; cdr3_nt: TGCGCCAGCAGCCCGCCCGGGACAGGGTCACGGACCCAGTACTTC; v_call: TRBV5-1; j_call: TRBJ2-5; d_call: TRBD1; clone_size: few
cdr3_aa: CASSFGQGNYGYTF; cdr3_nt: TGTGCCAGCAGCTTCGGACAGGGGAACTATGGCTACACCTTC; v_call: TRBV9; j_call: TRBJ1-2; d_call: TRBD1; clone_size: NA
cdr3_aa: CAWSNRDDQPQHF; cdr3_nt: TGTGCCTGGAGTAATAGGGACGATCAGCCCCAGCATTTT; v_call: TRBV30; j_call: TRBJ1-5; d_call: NA; clone_size: NA
cdr3_aa: CSVGGRANYGYTF; cdr3_nt: TGCAGCGTGGGGGGGCGAGCTAACTATGGCTACACCTTC; v_call: TRBV29-1; j_call: TRBJ1-2; d_call: NA; clone_size: once
cdr3_aa: CASSQGTGGYNEQFF; cdr3_nt: TGCGCCAGCAGCCAAGGGACAGGGGGCTACAATGAGCAGTTCTTC; v_call: TRBV4-1; j_call: TRBJ2-1; d_call: TRBD1; clone_size: NA
cdr3_aa: CASSSGREIYNEQFF; cdr3_nt: TGCGCCAGCAGCTCGGGGCGGGAGATCTACAATGAGCAGTTCTTC; v_call: TRBV5-1; j_call: TRBJ2-1; d_call: TRBD2; clone_size: few
cdr3_aa: CASSLRMGAIGNTIYF; cdr3_nt: TGTGCCAGCAGCTTAAGGATGGGGGCTATCGGAAACACCATATATTTT; v_call: TRBV11-2; j_call: TRBJ1-3; d_call: NA; clone_size: few
cdr3_aa: CSVVWDTHTGELFF; cdr3_nt: TGCAGCGTTGTTTGGGACACTCACACCGGGGAGCTGTTTTTT; v_call: TRBV29-1; j_call: TRBJ2-2; d_call: NA; clone_size: few
cdr3_aa: CASSWTGRNTEAFF; cdr3_nt: TGTGCCAGCAGCTGGACAGGGAGAAACACTGAAGCTTTCTTT; v_call: TRBV5-6; j_call: TRBJ1-1; d_call: TRBD1; clone_size: once
cdr3_aa: CASSLSIGPEQFF; cdr3_nt: TGCGCCAGCAGCTTGAGTATTGGACCTGAGCAGTTCTTC; v_call: TRBV5-1; j_call: TRBJ2-1; d_call: NA; clone_size: NA
cdr3_aa: CSVATDGADTQYF; cdr3_nt: TGCAGCGTAGCAACAGATGGGGCAGATACGCAGTATTTT; v_call: TRBV29-1; j_call: TRBJ2-3; d_call: NA; clone_size: NA
cdr3_aa: CALELAGETQYF; cdr3_nt: TGTGCCTTGGAACTAGCGGGAGAGACCCAGTACTTC; v_call: TRBV30; j_call: TRBJ2-5; d_call: TRBD2; clone_size: few
cdr3_aa: CASSQDLYGGPTDTQYF; cdr3_nt: TGTGCCAGCAGCCAAGATTTGTACGGGGGCCCCACAGATACGCAGTATTTT; v_call: TRBV14; j_call: TRBJ2-3; d_call: NA; clone_size: NA
cdr3_aa: CAWRSGLPYSYEQYF; cdr3_nt: TGTGCCTGGAGATCGGGACTTCCCTACTCCTACGAGCAGTACTTC; v_call: TRBV30; j_call: TRBJ2-7; d_call: NA; clone_size: NA
cdr3_aa: CASSDGLAGAYEQYF; cdr3_nt: TGTGCCAGCAGCGACGGACTAGCGGGGGCCTACGAGCAGTACTTC; v_call: TRBV25-1; j_call: TRBJ2-7; d_call: TRBD2; clone_size: NA
cdr3_aa: CASSGDREGGYTF; cdr3_nt: TGTGCCAGCAGTGGGGACAGGGAAGGTGGCTACACCTTC; v_call: TRBV2; j_call: TRBJ1-2; d_call: TRBD1; clone_size: NA
cdr3_aa: CASSQLAGTYNEQFF; cdr3_nt: TGCGCCAGCAGCCAACTAGCGGGTACCTACAATGAGCAGTTCTTC; v_call: TRBV5-1; j_call: TRBJ2-1; d_call: TRBD2; clone_size: NA